Below are 29 T cell receptor beta chains sequenced from a single sample in a study of cytotoxic CD8 clonotypes in ibrutinib-treated CLL. Sequencing was performed with immunoSEQ multiplex PCR; in TCRdb, only in-frame clones are kept and a portion is missing. The data show tens of thousands of clones, 69% seen once. The input for sequencing was PBMCs, taken at disease progression, from a patient treated with ibrutinib. The receptors were gathered from a human donor with chronic lymphocytic leukemia.

The CDR3, as DNA: TGTGCCAGCAGTTACTTCAGTCGGCCTAATTCACCCCTCCACTTT. Protein: CASSYFSRPNSPLHF. The chain carries TRBV6-5 and TRBJ1-6; D remains unclear. Germline CDR1 is MNHEY and CDR2 is SVGAGI. The length of the CDR3 is 15 residues. V lost 1 base and J lost 6, with 10 bases in between.

The chain links TRBV6-1 to TRBJ2-2, with 7 bases that match TRBD1. Per the germline V gene, CDR1 is MNHNS and CDR2 is SASEGT. V shed 4 bases, J shed 1 base, and the junction held 3 bases outside the gene matches. The CDR3 has 15 residues. DNA of the CDR3: TGTGCCAGCAGTGCGCGACAGGGGAACACCGGGGAGCTGTTTTTT. It translates to CASSARQGNTGELFF.

The CDR3 coding sequence is TGTGCCAGCTCACCGGAAGGGGACGTGATCTACGAGCAGTACTTC. This translates into CASSPEGDVIYEQYF. The chain employs TRBV18 and TRBJ2-7; D possibly uses TRBD1 or TRBD2 (5 bases each). The germline CDR1 and CDR2 sequences are KGHSH and LQKENI. Trimming took 3 bases from V and 3 from J, leaving 15 bases between them. There are 15 residues in the CDR3.

In its sample, this clone was seen a few times. This chain links TRBV4-2 with TRBJ2-3; possibly TRBD1 or TRBD2 for D (5 bases each). The CDR3 runs 15 residues. Germline V gives CDR1 LGHNA, CDR2 YNFKEQ. V was shortened by 3 bases and J by 2 bases, with 12 bases between the two germline ends. The CDR3 coding sequence is TGTGCCAGCAGCCAGAGTCCGGGGCACACAGATACGCAGTATTTT. It translates to CASSQSPGHTDTQYF.

The chain couples TRBV13 to TRBJ1-3; D gene ambiguous. CDR1 PRHDT and CDR2 FYEKMQ come from the germline V gene (reference sequence). Deletions cut 2 bases from V and 6 bases from J, with 8 bases between. There are 13 residues in the CDR3. The CDR3, as DNA: TGTGCCAGCAGCTTACTGGAGCTAAACACCATATATTTT. Translated: CASSLLELNTIYF. The whole variable domain, filled in from reference TRBV13 and TRBJ1-3, reads AAGVIQSPRHLIKEKRETATLKCYPIPRHDTVYWYQQGPGQDPQFLISFYEKMQSDKGSIPDRFSAQQFSDYHSELNMSSLELGDSALYFCASSLLELNTIYFGEGSWLTVV.

The rearrangement links TRBV11-1 to TRBJ1-1; D gene ambiguous. CDR1 is SGHAT and CDR2 is FQDESV in the germline V gene (reference sequence). V was clipped by 2 bases and J by 1 base, with 5 bases between them. This CDR3 region has 13 residues. In DNA, the CDR3 is TGTGCCAGCAGCTTATTCCAGAACACTGAAGCTTTCTTT. It specifies CASSLFQNTEAFF.

V gene TRBV27 combines with J gene TRBJ1-6; D is undetermined. The CDR3 sequence is 13 residues long. Germline V CDR1 and CDR2: MNHEY, SMNVEV (reference sequence). Trimming cost V 4 bases and J 10 bases, with 11 bases left between them. The CDR3 sequence: CASSSTFGSPLHF. In nucleotides, the CDR3 is TGTGCCAGCAGTTCGACCTTCGGATCACCCCTCCACTTT.

The CDR3 bases are TGTGCCAGCAGCTTTAGGGCAGGGGGCGACAAAAACATTCAGTACTTC. This translates into CASSFRAGGDKNIQYF. The chain employs TRBV11-2 and TRBJ2-4, with TRBD1 identical over 8 bases. CDR3 length: 16 amino acids. The germline CDR1 and CDR2 sequences are SGHAT and FQNNGV. V lost 3 bases and J lost 3; bases outside the gene matches: 7.

This chain joins TRBV5-6 and TRBJ2-7, with D perhaps TRBD1 (6 bases). CDR1 and CDR2 (germline): SGHDT, YYEEEE. The V end lost 0 bases, the J end lost 4 bases, and 11 bases lay between the germline ends. The CDR3 is made up of 14 amino acids. CDR3 nucleotides: TGTGCCAGCAGCTTGGGGCACAGGGAGTACGAGCAGTACTTC. Translation: CASSLGHREYEQYF.

The chain joins TRBV20-1 to TRBJ2-7; D gene uncertain. Germline-derived CDR1 and CDR2 are DFQATT and SNEGSKA (reference sequence). The CDR3 spans 11 residues. Trimming took off 4 bases at V and 5 bases at J, with 9 bases between the two ends. CDR3 sequence reads: CSANYRDEQYF. The CDR3 bases are TGCAGTGCTAACTATCGGGACGAGCAGTACTTC.

The rearrangement uses TRBV15 and TRBJ2-7; 7 bases are a match to TRBD1. Trimming at V came to 0 bases and at J to 6 bases, leaving 8 bases not matched to a gene. Looked up from germline, CDR1 is LNHNV and CDR2 is YYDKDF (reference sequence). The CDR3 runs to 15 residues. For the CDR3, the DNA is TGTGCCACCAGCAGAGATGACGGGACAGAGGGCGAGCAGTACTTC. The encoded protein is CATSRDDGTEGEQYF.

The gene calls are TRBV19 and TRBJ1-5; 8 bases are shared with TRBD1. Germline CDR1 is LNHDA and CDR2 is SQIVND (reference sequence). J lost 6 bases, V lost 4 bases, and 8 bases had no gene match. The CDR3 spans 15 residues. CDR3 in DNA: TGTGCCAGTAGTACCCAGGACAGGGCGGGTCAGCCCCAGCATTTT. Residues: CASSTQDRAGQPQHF.

The chain employs TRBV5-6 and TRBJ2-2; D possibly corresponds to TRBD2 (6 bases). Trimming removed 3 bases at V and 1 base at J, with 13 bases between. The CDR3 totals 16 residues. Germline assignment: CDR1 SGHDT and CDR2 YYEEEE. In DNA form, the CDR3 reads TGTGCCAGCAGCTGGACCGGGACTTGGAACACCGGGGAGCTGTTTTTT. Its protein is CASSWTGTWNTGELFF.

This clone has just a few counts. In nucleotides, the CDR3 is TGTGCCAGCAGCTCGGACGGGTACGAGCAGTACTTC. This translates into CASSSDGYEQYF. V and J are TRBV7-9 and TRBJ2-7; D call uncertain. CDR3 length: 12 amino acids. Between the trimmed V and J ends, which lost 4 bases and 4 bases, there was a span of 8 bases. CDR1 is SEHNR and CDR2 is FQNEAQ in the germline V gene (reference sequence). Drawing the rest from reference TRBV7-9 and TRBJ2-7, the complete variable domain is DTGVSQNPRHKITKRGQNVTFRCDPISEHNRLYWYRQTLGQGPEFLTYFQNEAQLEKSRLLSDRFSAERPKGSFSTLEIQRTEQGDSAMYLCASSSDGYEQYFGPGTRLTVT.

This sequence joins TRBV19 and TRBJ2-3, with D maybe TRBD2 (6 bases). CDR3 length: 15 amino acids. CDR1 and CDR2 (germline): LNHDA, SQIVND (reference sequence). V was trimmed by 6 bases and J by 2 bases, leaving 15 bases between them. In DNA form, the CDR3 reads TGTGCCAGTAGAGGGGTAGCGGTTCCCACAGATACGCAGTATTTT. Its protein is CASRGVAVPTDTQYF. Together with reference TRBV19 and TRBJ2-3, the CDR3 gives the full variable domain: DGGITQSPKYLFRKEGQNVTLSCEQNLNHDAMYWYRQDPGQGLRLIYYSQIVNDFQKGDIAEGYSVSREKKESFPLTVTSAQKNPTAFYLCASRGVAVPTDTQYFGPGTRLTVL.

By sample fraction, this clone is large. The chain joins TRBV7-9 to TRBJ1-5; 7 bases agree with TRBD1. The junction had 11 bases not matched to a gene; V was cut back by 5 bases and J by 4 bases. This CDR3 has 16 amino acids. Per the germline V gene, CDR1 is SEHNR and CDR2 is FQNEAQ (reference sequence). DNA for the CDR3: TGTGCCAGCAGCGGTCCTTCACAGGGGCCGAATCAGCCCCAGCATTTT. This codes for CASSGPSQGPNQPQHF. The full variable domain, rest sourced from reference TRBV7-9 and TRBJ1-5, is DTGVSQNPRHKITKRGQNVTFRCDPISEHNRLYWYRQTLGQGPEFLTYFQNEAQLEKSRLLSDRFSAERPKGSFSTLEIQRTEQGDSAMYLCASSGPSQGPNQPQHFGDGTRLSIL.

This clone was picked up many times. This chain joins TRBV10-3 and TRBJ2-1; D might be TRBD2 (6 bases). This CDR3 has 12 residues. The germline V gene encodes CDR1 ENHRY and CDR2 SYGVKD. Trimming shortened V by 11 bases and J by 5 bases, and 13 bases separated the two germline ends. DNA of the CDR3: TGTGCCGCCTCTAGCGACCACAATGAGCAGTTCTTC. The encoded protein is CAASSDHNEQFF.

The chain is built from TRBV7-9 and TRBJ2-7, with 9 bases matching TRBD1. The CDR3 is made up of 14 amino acids. Germline CDR1 is SEHNR and CDR2 is FQNEAQ (reference sequence). V shed 4 bases, J shed 5 bases, and the junction held 6 bases outside the gene matches. The CDR3 loop reads CASSSGQGSHEQYF. As DNA, the CDR3 is TGTGCCAGCAGCTCTGGACAGGGGTCCCACGAGCAGTACTTC.

The rearrangement joins TRBV27 to TRBJ2-7, with D perhaps TRBD1 (6 bases). V lost 5 bases, J lost 3 bases, and 17 bases lay in between. The CDR3 totals 15 residues. Germline V gene lookup returns CDR1 MNHEY and CDR2 SMNVEV (reference sequence). Written as DNA, the CDR3 is TGTGCCAGCAGTACCACAGGGTTTGGGGGCTACGAGCAGTACTTC. It yields the protein CASSTTGFGGYEQYF.

In nucleotides, the CDR3 is TGCGCCAGCAGCCCCACAGGGACCTCCACTGAAGCTTTCTTT. Protein sequence: CASSPTGTSTEAFF. J is TRBJ1-1 and V is TRBV5-1; maybe TRBD1 (6 bases). In germline, CDR1 is SGHRS, CDR2 YFSETQ. The CDR3 extends over 14 amino acids. Trimming cost V 4 bases and J 4 bases, with 14 bases left between them.

This chain joins TRBV19 and TRBJ2-7; the D is unclear. The CDR3 extends over 15 amino acids. The V end was cut by 0 bases, the J end by 2 bases, with 11 bases between. Germline CDR1 LNHDA, CDR2 SQIVND (reference sequence). CDR3 in DNA: TGTGCCAGTAGTATAGATGGCAGTGACACCTACGAGCAGTACTTC. Protein sequence: CASSIDGSDTYEQYF.

The CDR3 loop reads CASSLGQTNSPLHF. Here the CDR3 DNA reads TGCGCCAGCAGCTTGGGACAGACGAATTCACCCCTCCACTTT. The chain couples TRBV5-1 to TRBJ1-6; D possibly corresponds to TRBD1 (5 bases). V was trimmed by 0 bases and J by 7 bases, leaving 8 bases between them. The CDR3 extends over 14 amino acids. Germline loops: CDR1 SGHRS, CDR2 YFSETQ.

The chain recombines TRBV10-2 with TRBJ2-5, with 10 bases lining up with TRBD1. This CDR3 region has 17 residues. With 6 bases clipped from V and 2 bases from J, the junction kept 12 bases outside the gene matches. CDR1 is WSHSY, CDR2 SAAADI, per germline. CDR3 sequence (DNA): TGCGCCAGCAGCACCCCCGGGACAGGGGTCGTGCAAGAGACCCAGTACTTC. It codes for CASSTPGTGVVQETQYF.

The CDR3 is CASSLQGSSYEQYF. Here the CDR3 DNA reads TGTGCCAGCAGTCTGCAGGGGTCCTCCTACGAGCAGTACTTC. The chain recombines TRBV2 with TRBJ2-7, with D tentatively TRBD1 (6 bases). The CDR3 has 14 amino acids. V lost 5 bases to trimming and J lost 0 bases, with 11 bases between them. Germline V CDR1 and CDR2: SNHLY, FYNNEI.

V is TRBV5-4 and J is TRBJ2-1; D may be TRBD2 (5 bases). Trimming took 3 bases from V and 0 from J, leaving 10 bases between them. In germline, CDR1 is SGHNT, CDR2 YYREEE (reference sequence). The CDR3 spans 15 residues. The chain's CDR3 is CASSSGISSYNEQFF. As DNA, the CDR3 is TGTGCCAGCAGCTCGGGGATTAGCTCCTACAATGAGCAGTTCTTC.

The CDR3 bases are TGTGCCAGCAGCCAAGGACCTAGCACAGATACGCAGTATTTT. Its translation: CASSQGPSTDTQYF. V gene TRBV11-2 combines with J gene TRBJ2-3; D remains ambiguous. Germline CDR1 reads SGHAT; CDR2 reads FQNNGV. The CDR3 consists of 14 residues. V gave up 5 bases and J gave up 0 bases, with 9 bases separating them.

The rearrangement joins TRBV6-6 to TRBJ2-5, with 10 bases fitting TRBD1. CDR3 length: 15 amino acids. Trimming removed 2 bases from V and 4 bases from J; junction bases left unmatched: 4. Germline CDR1 is MNHNY and CDR2 is SVGAGI (reference sequence). As DNA, the CDR3 is TGTGCCAGCAGTTACGCCGGGACAGGGGCAGAGACCCAGTACTTC. This sequence encodes CASSYAGTGAETQYF.

This chain uses TRBV11-1 with TRBJ1-1; TRBD1 aligns across 7 bases. CDR3 size: 14 residues. Trimming at V came to 5 bases and at J to 0 bases, leaving 3 bases not matched to a gene. Germline V gene lookup returns CDR1 SGHAT and CDR2 FQDESV (reference sequence). CDR3: CASSIGTVNTEAFF. The CDR3 DNA is TGTGCCAGCAGCATCGGGACAGTGAACACTGAAGCTTTCTTT.

CDR3 nucleotide sequence: TGTGCCAGTAGAACAGGGGGGAACACCGGGGAGCTGTTTTTT. It encodes CASRTGGNTGELFF. The chain carries TRBV19 and TRBJ2-2; 8 bases line up with TRBD1. Losses at the gene ends were 6 bases for V and 1 base for J; bases not matched to a gene: 1. CDR3 length: 14 amino acids. Germline assignment: CDR1 LNHDA and CDR2 SQIVND (reference sequence).